The entry below gives a single T cell receptor beta chain sequence along with its context. The antigen is not known. This sample is part of a study of shared clonotypes between healthy human individuals. As processed by the authors: ImmunoSEQ gave junction-only sequences without quality scores, so filtering differed. Assay used: immunoSEQ multiplex PCR; TCRdb lists only in-frame clones, some missing. V, J and clone size reflect that table, while D and trimming were determined from the DNA. This sample yields more than 150,000 clones, of which around 63% are seen a single time; under 11% belongs to the top ten. Findings and limits, study-wide: Sample collection involved blood only; tissue repertoires are likely different. Memory subsets had estimated richness that was generally smaller than that of naive subsets.

Germline CDR1 MNHNY, CDR2 SVGAGI (reference sequence). V dropped 2 bases and J dropped 9 bases, with 14 bases sitting between them. The CDR3 spans 14 residues. Recent acute infections and vaccinations were absent in the healthy HIV-negative adult donors. The TCR was taken from a man aged 25-40 years in good health. The J gene is TRBJ1-5, the V gene TRBV6-6; D remains ambiguous. Sample: memory CD4+ T cells sorted from blood. As for subset: CD45RA-negative fraction. The CDR3 region is CASSYEAGRGPQHF. The CDR3 nucleotides read TGTGCCAGCAGTTACGAGGCAGGCCGTGGGCCCCAGCATTTT.